This TCR beta chain is from a study of CD8+ T cells in alopecia areata. Looking at the study overall: Dosing spanned 6 to 18 months on tofacitinib, then 6 months off drug. General study points: There were many expanded lesional clones persisting in scalp and blood during tofacitinib. In lesional scalp, particularly from alopecia totalis/universalis, clonality was higher than in normal scalp.

CDR1 is SGHVS and CDR2 is FQNEAQ in the germline V gene. Trimming took 3 bases from V and 0 from J, leaving 11 bases between them. This CDR3 has 15 amino acids. Extraction and reverse transcription of RNA yielded cDNA as the sequencing template. The method was immunoSEQ multiplex PCR; TCRdb's version includes in-frame clones alone and lacks a portion of them. The profile shows nearly 110,000 clones, 84% of them singletons. Concerning this clone: Its matching antigen is unknown.

Treatment noted: oral pan-JAK inhibitor, 5-10 mg twice daily. Peripheral blood, together with lesional scalp punch biopsies, was collected from alopecia areata patients. Here the sequenced sample was CD8+ T cells sorted from blood, taken at week 24, from a patient treated with tofacitinib. This chain joins TRBV7-8 and TRBJ1-1; D perhaps matches TRBD1 (6 bases). This TCR was recovered from a human donor with alopecia areata. In DNA, the CDR3 is TGTGCCAGCAGCTTGTTAGGGGGGATGAACACTGAAGCTTTCTTT. Protein: CASSLLGGMNTEAFF.